Included here is one T cell receptor (beta chain) sequence, with context. CDR1 is SGHVS, CDR2 FQNEAQ, per germline. This CDR3 is 15 amino acids long. Trimming removed 2 bases at V and 1 base at J, with 11 bases between. This record belongs to a study of chemoradiotherapy in HPV16-positive cancers. Sequenced by immunoSEQ multiplex PCR; TCRdb stores in-frame clones only, minus some. The sample records fewer than 800 clones, about 66% being singletons. V is TRBV7-8 and J is TRBJ1-1, with a weak D call TRBD1 (5 bases). Specimen: tumor tissue, collected from a patient who underwent chemoradiotherapy. This receptor was taken from a human donor with HPV-associated anogenital cancer. The CDR3 loop is CASSLLDNKNTEAFF. Here the CDR3 DNA reads TGTGCCAGCAGCTTATTGGACAACAAGAACACTGAAGCTTTCTTT. Based on the CDR3 plus reference TRBV7-8 and TRBJ1-1, the full variable domain is GAGVSQSPRYKVAKRGQDVALRCDPISGHVSLFWYQQALGQGPEFLTYFQNEAQLDKSGLPSDRFFAERPEGSVSTLKIQRTQQEDSAVYLCASSLLDNKNTEAFFGQGTRLTVV.